The rows below give T cell receptor beta chains drawn from one sample of a study of blood T cell repertoires in COVID-19. Data came from immunoSEQ multiplex PCR; TCRdb stores just in-frame clones and leaves some out. The sample lists under 450,000 clones; around nine tenths were seen once. The sequenced sample consisted of peripheral blood. Receptors were obtained from a woman between 55 and 75 years old with COVID-19, enrolled during active disease. CDR3s include the opening cysteine and the closing phenylalanine or tryptophan. Only part of the rows carry a size: once, few, many, or a class if the clone is expanded.

clone_size: NA
v_call: TRBV13
cdr3_aa: CASSLGVNRDMVGETQYF

clone_size: NA
v_call: TRBV30
cdr3_aa: CAWSVRGGPQHF

clone_size: once
v_call: TRBV2
cdr3_aa: CASSSTWLSYEQYF

clone_size: NA
v_call: TRBV4-1
cdr3_aa: CASSQVPGGTSYEQYF

clone_size: NA
v_call: TRBV7-6
cdr3_aa: CASSLAPLAGGPYEQYF

clone_size: NA
v_call: TRBV15
cdr3_aa: CATSRGPTGNYGYTF

clone_size: NA
v_call: TRBV4-2
cdr3_aa: CASSQVAALASGANVLTF

clone_size: few
v_call: TRBV7-2
cdr3_aa: CASSFTGSNTEAFF

clone_size: few
v_call: TRBV5-5
cdr3_aa: CASSKLAGGPSYEQYF

clone_size: NA
v_call: TRBV5-1
cdr3_aa: CASSFNPGVVGNTEAFF

clone_size: NA
v_call: TRBV7-3
cdr3_aa: CASSRAGGAEAFF

clone_size: NA
v_call: TRBV12-3/TRBV12-4
cdr3_aa: CASSLQDYHEQFF

clone_size: NA
v_call: TRBV9
cdr3_aa: CASRPTGEMNTEAFF

clone_size: NA
v_call: TRBV5-4
cdr3_aa: CASSQTGSDEQFF

clone_size: few
v_call: TRBV4-1
cdr3_aa: CASSQDRGQGTEAFF

clone_size: NA
v_call: TRBV11-2
cdr3_aa: CASSPGTGLTTEAFF

clone_size: NA
v_call: TRBV11-3
cdr3_aa: CASSPSSGDTQYF

clone_size: NA
v_call: TRBV6-1
cdr3_aa: CASSEFLSGNNEKLFF

clone_size: few
v_call: TRBV19
cdr3_aa: CASSITGNLKGVEQYF

clone_size: NA
v_call: TRBV5-8
cdr3_aa: CASSRGTNSRSNEQFF

clone_size: NA
v_call: TRBV6-5
cdr3_aa: CASKGMGLAGTQYF

clone_size: few
v_call: TRBV7-9
cdr3_aa: CASSFGGGREETQYF

clone_size: NA
v_call: TRBV18
cdr3_aa: CASSPPTQPNRRGAF

clone_size: NA
v_call: TRBV14
cdr3_aa: CASSQGRANYGYTF

clone_size: NA
v_call: TRBV5-5
cdr3_aa: CASSWTAYEQYF

clone_size: NA
v_call: TRBV7-2
cdr3_aa: CASSLGGRGDTREVF

clone_size: NA
v_call: TRBV21-1
cdr3_aa: CASSKSAGGALETQYF

clone_size: NA
v_call: TRBV2
cdr3_aa: CASSGSSGQETQYF

clone_size: NA
v_call: TRBV30
cdr3_aa: CAWMEGRTSGAGGELFF

clone_size: NA
v_call: TRBV10-3
cdr3_aa: CAIREDRGRTEAFF

clone_size: NA
v_call: TRBV9
cdr3_aa: CASSVEGGADNEQFF

clone_size: NA
v_call: TRBV27
cdr3_aa: CASSYTGRNNNEQFF

clone_size: NA
v_call: TRBV30
cdr3_aa: CAWSMQGGETQYF